The TCR beta chain described here comes from a study of T cell responses to AZD1222 COVID-19 vaccine. General study points: Unmutated regions of variants are reportedly targeted by nearly half of spike-specific TCRs. Among the donors, most were white British and more were female, and clonal diversity was possibly underestimated. Among AZD1222 vaccinees, only 5 to 7 were seropositive at baseline.

On this clone itself: Its specificity is not known.

V lost 5 bases and J lost 5; bases outside the gene matches: 3. CDR1 MDHEN and CDR2 SYDVKM come from the germline V gene. The CDR3 spans 14 residues. Clones were sequenced by immunoSEQ multiplex PCR, and TCRdb holds only the in-frame ones, with some missing. The table lists around 130,000 clones, roughly 92% of them singletons. This chain uses TRBV28 with TRBJ1-4; 9 bases align to TRBD1. The source was peripheral blood, collected on day 0 of AZD1222 vaccination. The TCR comes from an adult in good health. The CDR3 DNA reads as TGTGCCAGCAGTCTCGGGACAGGGAATGAAAAACTGTTTTTT. Protein sequence: CASSLGTGNEKLFF. Variable domain in full (rest from reference TRBV28 and TRBJ1-4): DVKVTQSSRYLVKRTGEKVFLECVQDMDHENMFWYRQDPGLGLRLIYFSYDVKMKEKGDIPEGYSVSREKKERFSLILESASTNQTSMYLCASSLGTGNEKLFFGSGTQLSVL.